Listed below are T cell receptor beta chains from one sample, sequenced in a study of blood T cell repertoires in COVID-19. Here immunoSEQ multiplex PCR was the method, and the copy in TCRdb shows in-frame clones only, minus some. The repertoire holds 450,000 to 600,000 clones, with around 90% as singletons. The sample comprised PBMCs or T cells enriched from blood (not recorded which). These receptors were obtained from a woman younger than 35 who had recovered from COVID-19. CDR3s include the opening cysteine and the closing phenylalanine or tryptophan. D genes are given only for firm matches. Not every row has a clone size; where given, it reads once, few, many or a size class.

V	J	D	size	DNA	CDR3
TRBV28	TRBJ1-4	TRBD1	-	TGTGCCAGCAGATGGGACAGGACGAATGAAAAACTGTTTTTT	CASRWDRTNEKLFF
TRBV21-1	TRBJ1-5	-	-	TGTGCCAGCAGCGCCCCTGGAGGGGACAGGGGAGGGGGCGGCAATCAGCCCCAGCATTTT	CASSAPGGDRGGGGNQPQHF
TRBV30	TRBJ1-4	TRBD1	-	TGTGCCTGGGCCGGGACAGGTCATGAAAAACTGTTTTTT	CAWAGTGHEKLFF
TRBV29-1	TRBJ1-4	-	-	TGCAGCGTTCGTTTGAGGGGGATAGGTGAAAAACTGTTTTTT	CSVRLRGIGEKLFF
TRBV5-1	TRBJ1-1	-	-	TGCGCCAGCAGCTTGGACAGAAACACTGAAGCTTTCTTT	CASSLDRNTEAFF
TRBV2	TRBJ2-3	-	once	TGTGCCAGCAGTGAAGGGACTGTCACAGATACGCAGTATTTT	CASSEGTVTDTQYF
TRBV28	TRBJ1-2	-	-	TGTGCCAGCGACGACAGTGGGGTCTTCTATGGCTACACCTTC	CASDDSGVFYGYTF
TRBV6-2/TRBV6-3	TRBJ2-7	TRBD1	-	TGTGCCAGCAGTTACCCGACAGGGATTACCTACGAGCAGTACTTC	CASSYPTGITYEQYF
TRBV19	TRBJ1-2	-	-	TGTGCCAGTCGACAGTTCGTCACCGGCTACACCTTC	CASRQFVTGYTF
TRBV14	TRBJ1-1	-	-	TGTGCCAGCCTGACCTTGGGGGCTGGGGCTGAAGCTTTCTTT	CASLTLGAGAEAFF
TRBV7-2	TRBJ1-2	-	-	TGTGCCAGCAGCTTAGCTTGGGGAGCTAACTATGGCTACACCTTC	CASSLAWGANYGYTF
TRBV4-1	TRBJ1-1	-	once	TGCGCCAGCAGCCTCCCAGGGGTGATGAACACTGAAGCTTTCTTT	CASSLPGVMNTEAFF
TRBV2	TRBJ1-2	TRBD1	-	TGTGCCAGCACAGGGGGCGCCTATGGCTACACCTTC	CASTGGAYGYTF
TRBV3-1/TRBV3-2	TRBJ2-1	-	-	TGTGCCAGCAGCCCTGAACCCACAGGGGAGCAGTTCTTC	CASSPEPTGEQFF
TRBV15	TRBJ1-4	TRBD1	once	TGTGCCACCAGCAGAGGGGGGACAGGGTCCCAAAAACTGTTTTTT	CATSRGGTGSQKLFF
TRBV6-1	TRBJ1-5	-	-	TGTGCCAGCAGTGAAGGTGGTACGGGCAATCAGCCCCAGCATTTT	CASSEGGTGNQPQHF
TRBV5-5	TRBJ2-7	TRBD2	-	TGTGCCAGCAGCTCGGTTAGCGGGGGTCACGAGCAGTACTTC	CASSSVSGGHEQYF
TRBV2	TRBJ2-1	TRBD2	once	TGTGCCAGCAGCCGGTCGGCGGGGGGGTACAATGAGCAGTTCTTC	CASSRSAGGYNEQFF
TRBV7-9	TRBJ2-6	-	-	TGTGCCAGCAGCCAAGTTAAACGCGGAACTGGGGCCAACGTCCTGACTTTC	CASSQVKRGTGANVLTF
TRBV24-1	TRBJ1-6	TRBD1	few	TGTGCCACCAGTGATTTACCGGGACAGGGTACCTCACCCCTCCACTTT	CATSDLPGQGTSPLHF
TRBV28	TRBJ1-2	-	-	TGTGCCAGCAGTGATTCCGGGACATTCGGGTACTATGGCTACACCTTC	CASSDSGTFGYYGYTF
TRBV4-2	TRBJ1-1	-	-	TGTGCCAGCAGCCAAGGGGAGGACGGGAACACTGAAGCTTTCTTT	CASSQGEDGNTEAFF
TRBV10-1	TRBJ2-5	TRBD2	-	TGCGCCACCCCGCGAAGGGGTAGCGGGATCCAAGAGACCCAGTACTTC	CATPRRGSGIQETQYF
TRBV27	TRBJ1-2	TRBD1	-	TGTGCCAGCAGTTTACTTCGGACAGGGGGTGGCTACACCTTC	CASSLLRTGGGYTF
TRBV3-1/TRBV3-2	TRBJ1-1	-	-	TGTGCCAGCAGCATAGACGGGGGGCCGAGCACTGAAGCTTTCTTT	CASSIDGGPSTEAFF
TRBV20-1	TRBJ1-2	TRBD1	-	TGCAGTGCTAACAGGGGGGGAGGCTACACCTTC	CSANRGGGYTF
TRBV7-9	TRBJ1-1	-	-	TGTGCCAGCAGCTTAACGAGGATGAACACTGAAGCTTTCTTT	CASSLTRMNTEAFF
TRBV25-1	TRBJ2-5	-	-	TGTGCCAGCAGTGAGGGTAGATCAGGTCAGGAGACCCAGTACTTC	CASSEGRSGQETQYF